This entry features one TCR beta chain sequence. The sample originates from a study of control samples from healthy donors and cancer patients. This CDR3 comprises 15 residues. CDR1 and CDR2 from the germline V gene are SGHAT and FQNNGV. V lost 5 bases and J 0 bases, leaving 14 bases between the germline ends. Produced via immunoSEQ multiplex PCR; TCRdb's table is partial and in-frame only. The sample holds 60,000 to 100,000 clones; about nine tenths are singletons and the top ten take 6.5% to 7.5%. This chain joins TRBV11-2 and TRBJ2-7, with unresolved D. The specimen was blood. The clonotype comes from a man aged 45-65 years in good health. DNA of the CDR3: TGTGCCAGCAGCCTCACACCGACGTACTCCTACGAGCAGTACTTC. It codes for CASSLTPTYSYEQYF.